These T cell receptor beta chains were read from a single sample in a study of T cells in localized non-small cell lung cancer. The assay was immunoSEQ multiplex PCR, and TCRdb's table has in-frame clones only and misses some. The sample yields more than 20,000 clones, 80% to 90% seen once. The source was peripheral blood, collected before any cancer treatment. Source of these receptors: a male donor at least 60 years old with stage I squamous cell lung carcinoma. The CDR3 runs from the conserved cysteine through the conserved F or W. D genes are given only for firm matches. Clone size is shown for a subset of rows, as once, few, many or a class of expanded clone.

j_call | clone_size | v_call | d_call | cdr3_nt | cdr3_aa
TRBJ2-7 | - | TRBV5-1 | TRBD1 | TGCGCCAGCAGCGGAGGGACAGGGGTCCTCTACGAGCAGTACTTC | CASSGGTGVLYEQYF
TRBJ2-7 | - | TRBV27 | - | TGTGCCAGCAGTAGGACGGGGGAGCAGTACTTC | CASSRTGEQYF
TRBJ1-2 | - | TRBV5-1 | - | TGCGCCAGCAGCTTGGACCCAGGGCGAGGCTACACCTTC | CASSLDPGRGYTF
TRBJ2-6 | - | TRBV7-3 | TRBD1 | TGTGCCAGCAGCTGGGACAGGGACCTCATCTCTGGGGCCAACGTCCTGACTTTC | CASSWDRDLISGANVLTF
TRBJ1-2 | - | TRBV19 | TRBD1 | TGTGCCAGTACCACACAGGGGGCAAACTATGGCTACACCTTC | CASTTQGANYGYTF
TRBJ2-5 | - | TRBV2 | TRBD1 | TGTGCCAGCAGTGATTTGGACAGGGGGGCTGCGACCCAGTACTTC | CASSDLDRGAATQYF
TRBJ1-3 | - | TRBV11-3 | - | TGTGCCAGCAGCTTTGGTGGAAACACCATATATTTT | CASSFGGNTIYF
TRBJ2-3 | - | TRBV30 | - | TGTGCCTGGAGCGGCAGCACAGATACGCAGTATTTT | CAWSGSTDTQYF
TRBJ1-2 | few | TRBV10-3 | - | TGTGCCATCAGTGATGGGTATGGCTACACCTTC | CAISDGYGYTF
TRBJ1-5 | - | TRBV6-4 | TRBD1 | TGTGCCAGCAGTGAGCCCGACAGGGATTATTATCTAAAAGATCAGCCCCAGCATTTT | CASSEPDRDYYLKDQPQHF
TRBJ1-2 | - | TRBV4-2 | TRBD1 | TGTGCCAGCAGCCACGAGGTGTTGAGGACAGGGAGTATCTGGTACTATGGCTACACCTTC | CASSHEVLRTGSIWYYGYTF
TRBJ2-7 | - | TRBV18 | - | TGTGCCAGCTCACCTAACAGGCGGGACGAGCAGTACTTC | CASSPNRRDEQYF
TRBJ2-5 | - | TRBV21-1 | - | TGTGCCAGCAGCAAGGACAGGGGCCTCGGGGGGGAGACCCAGTACTTC | CASSKDRGLGGETQYF
TRBJ1-2 | - | TRBV27 | TRBD1 | TGTGCCAGCTCTGGACAGGGTCCGGCGGGGGGCTATGGCTACACCTTC | CASSGQGPAGGYGYTF
TRBJ2-7 | - | TRBV19 | - | TGTGCCAGTAGTTCTCGGGTAGGGACCTACGAGCAGTACTTC | CASSSRVGTYEQYF
TRBJ1-1 | - | TRBV18 | TRBD1 | TGTGCCAGCTCACCGTACAGGGGGGAGAACACTGAAGCTTTCTTT | CASSPYRGENTEAFF
TRBJ2-7 | - | TRBV7-9 | - | TGTGCCAGCAGCCTATACAGGAGCTCCTACGAGCAGTACTTC | CASSLYRSSYEQYF
TRBJ2-1 | - | TRBV6-4 | - | TGTGCCAGCAGTGACTCTGCGGGGGCCCAGGATGAGCAGTTCTTC | CASSDSAGAQDEQFF
TRBJ2-5 | - | TRBV7-9 | - | TGTGCCAGCAGCTTAAATAACGGGGCGGAGACCCAGTACTTC | CASSLNNGAETQYF
TRBJ2-5 | - | TRBV5-4 | - | TGTGCCAGCAGCTTGGAGAATGGAGAGACCCAGTACTTC | CASSLENGETQYF
TRBJ2-2 | - | TRBV11-2 | TRBD2 | TGTGCCAGCAGCTCCCCCGAGTGGGGCGGGGGGGCGACCGGGGAGCTGTTTTTT | CASSSPEWGGGATGELFF
TRBJ1-2 | - | TRBV19 | - | TGTGCCAGTAGTATATTGGGGAATGGCTACACCTTC | CASSILGNGYTF
TRBJ2-7 | few | TRBV4-2 | - | TGTGCCAGCAGCTTGAGCTCCTACGAGCAGTACTTC | CASSLSSYEQYF